These 5 T cell receptor beta chains originate from one sample sequenced in a study of blood T cell repertoires in COVID-19. The table came from immunoSEQ multiplex PCR; TCRdb's copy has only in-frame clones and leaves some out. The data show 110,000 to 150,000 clones, 84% seen once. The material sequenced was peripheral blood. The receptors stem from a human donor in a cohort sampled during active COVID-19.

This chain joins TRBV6-2 or TRBV6-3 and TRBJ2-7; TRBD1 is a possible D gene (5 bases). This CDR3 has 11 residues. Trimming pared 4 bases from V and 7 bases from J, leaving 8 bases between. CDR1 and CDR2 from the germline V gene are MNHEY and SVGEGT. The CDR3 DNA follows: TGTGCCAGCAGTTTCAACAGGGAGCAGTACTTC. It is translated as CASSFNREQYF.

The V call is TRBV14, the J call TRBJ2-5, with D tentatively TRBD2 (5 bases). V was trimmed by 0 bases and J by 4 bases, leaving 15 bases between them. The CDR3 has 16 amino acids. Germline-derived CDR1 and CDR2 are SGHDN and FVKESK. In DNA form, the CDR3 reads TGTGCCAGCAGCCAAGATCCCAGGATAGGGAGAGAGACCCAGTACTTC. Translating gives CASSQDPRIGRETQYF. The complete variable domain, with remaining parts taken from reference TRBV14 and TRBJ2-5, reads EAGVTQFPSHSVIEKGQTVTLRCDPISGHDNLYWYRRVMGKEIKFLLHFVKESKQDESGMPNNRFLAERTGGTYSTLKVQPAELEDSGVYFCASSQDPRIGRETQYFGPGTRLLVL.

J is TRBJ1-4 and V is TRBV5-4, with D unclear. Germline-derived CDR1 and CDR2 are SGHNT and YYREEE (reference sequence). V was cut by 2 bases and J by 0 bases, with 5 bases left in between. This CDR3 is built from 14 residues. The CDR3 loop is CASSFGATNEKLFF. As DNA, the CDR3 is TGTGCCAGCAGCTTCGGAGCAACTAATGAAAAACTGTTTTTT. The full variable domain, in which reference TRBV5-4 and TRBJ1-4 provide the parts outside the CDR3, is ETGVTQSPTHLIKTRGQQVTLRCSSQSGHNTVSWYQQALGQGPQFIFQYYREEENGRGNFPPRFSGLQFPNYSSELNVNALELDDSALYLCASSFGATNEKLFFGSGTQLSVL.

V gene TRBV29-1 combines with J gene TRBJ1-2; a possible D gene is TRBD1 (5 bases). Per germline, CDR1 SQVTM and CDR2 ANQGSEA. V shed 6 bases and J shed 6 bases, with 17 bases lying between them. The CDR3 has 13 amino acids. CDR3 bases: TGCAGCGTCGGGGGGTCGGGGAGCGATGGCTACACCTTC. Translated: CSVGGSGSDGYTF.

The rearrangement links TRBV6-1 to TRBJ1-2; D might be TRBD1 (6 bases). Germline loops: CDR1 MNHNS, CDR2 SASEGT. V gave up 0 bases and J gave up 4 bases, with 12 bases separating them. The CDR3 runs to 15 residues. CDR3 in amino acids: CASSEAGGRGYGYTF. The CDR3 DNA is TGTGCCAGCAGTGAAGCGGGGGGGCGCGGCTATGGCTACACCTTC.